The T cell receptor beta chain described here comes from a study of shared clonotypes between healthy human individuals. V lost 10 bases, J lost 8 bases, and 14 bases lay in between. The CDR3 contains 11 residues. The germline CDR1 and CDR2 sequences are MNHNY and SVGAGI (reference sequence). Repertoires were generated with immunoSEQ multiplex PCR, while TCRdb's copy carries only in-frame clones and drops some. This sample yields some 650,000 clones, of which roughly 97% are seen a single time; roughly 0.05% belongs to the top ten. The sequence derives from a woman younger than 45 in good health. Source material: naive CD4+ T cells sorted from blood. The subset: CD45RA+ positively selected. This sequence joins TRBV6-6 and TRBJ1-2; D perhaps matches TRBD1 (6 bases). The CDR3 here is CATTQGSGYTF. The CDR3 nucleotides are TGTGCCACCACCCAGGGGAGCGGCTACACCTTC.